The sample holds one count of the clone carrying this TCR beta chain. The CDR3 consists of 14 residues. With 4 bases clipped from V and 4 bases from J, the junction kept 7 bases outside the gene matches. Germline V gene data show CDR1 as LNHDA and CDR2 as SQIVND (reference sequence). The entry originates in a study of cytomegalovirus exposure and HLA in healthy donors. Primers for the PCR totalled 60 Vbeta and 13 Jbeta. TCRdb's table, derived via immunoSEQ multiplex PCR, lists solely in-frame clones and lacks some. The data contain some 190,000 clones, around 87% of them seen just once; the ten biggest clones take up about 1.7%.

The clonotype comes from a woman aged 18 to 35 in good health and CMV-seronegative. The chain joins TRBV19 to TRBJ2-7, with TRBD1 matching over 7 bases. Sample: PBMCs. The CDR3 loop is CASSNPGQLYEQYF. CDR3 sequence (DNA): TGTGCCAGTAGTAACCCGGGACAGTTATACGAGCAGTACTTC.